This T cell receptor beta chain was obtained from a study of blood T cells in healthy people across ages. The authors ran a second PCR of 7 to 11 cycles using a sample-barcoded 5' primer and a J-beta primer mix. TCRdb analysed the 5' RACE reads with MiXCR anew, one entry per CDR3 protein. The sample has approximately 1,000,000 distinct CDR3 sequences; approximately 38% are singletons. Trimming removed 7 bases at V and 2 bases at J, with 7 bases between. This CDR3 spans 12 amino acids. This clonotype was recorded many times. The TCR originated in a man between 18 and 29 years old in good health. The V gene is TRBV12-3 or TRBV12-4, the J gene TRBJ2-3; D unclear. Input material: blood. In DNA form, the CDR3 reads TGTGCCAGCAATCCGAACACAGATACGCAGTATTTT. Protein product: CASNPNTDTQYF.